The entry below gives a single T cell receptor beta chain sequence along with its context. The data derive from a study of graft-versus-host responses after intestinal transplantation. Produced via immunoSEQ multiplex PCR; TCRdb's table is partial and in-frame only. The sample yields about 97,000 clones, 75% to 95% seen once. The CDR3 is 14 amino acids. V was cut by 5 bases and J by 7 bases, with 15 bases left in between. CDR1 MNHEY and CDR2 SVGAGI come from the germline V gene. This clonotype was sampled from a human patient who received an intestinal transplant, so some T cells may come from the graft donor. The input for sequencing was PBMCs, taken 450 to 460 days after intestinal transplant. This chain links TRBV6-5 with TRBJ2-4; D not certain. CDR3 sequence (DNA): TGTGCCAGCAGTCCAGACACCCTGGGGAACATTCAGTACTTC. Its translation: CASSPDTLGNIQYF.